Included here is one T cell receptor beta chain sequence, with context. The data were obtained in a study of CD8 T cells in Susac syndrome. The RNA input was roughly 0.45 to 1 ug, and it was reverse transcribed with random hexamers. TCRdb used MiXCR to reprocess the immunoSEQ multiplex PCR reads, holding one entry per CDR3 protein. Of about 49,000 distinct CDR3 sequences in the sample, approximately 94% were seen once. FACS was used to enrich TEMRA cells, whereas the CD8+ and CD4+ T cells were obtained by negative isolation. This CDR3 is built from 15 residues. CDR1 is MNHEY and CDR2 is SVGAGI in the germline V gene. Trimming took 1 base from V and 6 from J, leaving 15 bases between them.

The chain has TRBV6-5 and TRBJ1-2; a possible D gene is TRBD1 (5 bases). The origin of this receptor is a human donor in good health. The material sequenced was CD8+ T cells from PBMCs. Here the CDR3 reads CASSYLTGFMHGYTF. The CDR3 DNA is TGTGCCAGCAGTTACTTAACAGGTTTCATGCATGGCTACACCTTC.